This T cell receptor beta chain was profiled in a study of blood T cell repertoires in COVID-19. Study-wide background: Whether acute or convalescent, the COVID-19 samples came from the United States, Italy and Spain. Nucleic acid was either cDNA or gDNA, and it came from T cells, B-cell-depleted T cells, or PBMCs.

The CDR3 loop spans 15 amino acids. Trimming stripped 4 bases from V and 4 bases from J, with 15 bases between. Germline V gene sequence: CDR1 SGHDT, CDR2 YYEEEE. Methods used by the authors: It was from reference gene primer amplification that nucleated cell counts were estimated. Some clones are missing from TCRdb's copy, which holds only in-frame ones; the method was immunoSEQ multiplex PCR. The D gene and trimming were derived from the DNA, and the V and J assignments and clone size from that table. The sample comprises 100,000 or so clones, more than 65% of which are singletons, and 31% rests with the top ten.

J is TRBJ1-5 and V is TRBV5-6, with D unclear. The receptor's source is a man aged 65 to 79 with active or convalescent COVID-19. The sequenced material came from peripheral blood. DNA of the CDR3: TGTGCCAGCAGCCACAACGTGGGAGAGAATCAGCCCCAGCATTTT. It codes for CASSHNVGENQPQHF.